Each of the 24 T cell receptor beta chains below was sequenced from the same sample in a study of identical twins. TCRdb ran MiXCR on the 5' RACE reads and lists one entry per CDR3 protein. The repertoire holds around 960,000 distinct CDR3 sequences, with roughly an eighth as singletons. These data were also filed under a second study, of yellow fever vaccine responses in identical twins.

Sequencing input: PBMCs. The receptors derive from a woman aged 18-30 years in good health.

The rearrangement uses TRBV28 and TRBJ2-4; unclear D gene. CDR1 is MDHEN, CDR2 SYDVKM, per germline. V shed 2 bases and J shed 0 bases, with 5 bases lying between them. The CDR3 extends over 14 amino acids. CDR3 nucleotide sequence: TGTGCCAGCAGTTTAAAGTTAGCCAAAAACATTCAGTACTTC. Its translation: CASSLKLAKNIQYF.

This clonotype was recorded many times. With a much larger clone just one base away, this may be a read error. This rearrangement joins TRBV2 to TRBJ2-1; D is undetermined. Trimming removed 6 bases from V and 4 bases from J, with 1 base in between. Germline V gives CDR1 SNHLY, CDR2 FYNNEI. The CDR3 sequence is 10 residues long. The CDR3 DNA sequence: TGTGCCAGCAGGTACAATGAGCAGTTCTTC. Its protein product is CASRYNEQFF.

This chain's CDR3 is CASSATDLEQFF. CDR3 nucleotide sequence: TGTGCCAGCAGCGCGACGGACTTAGAGCAGTTCTTC. This sequence joins TRBV11-2 and TRBJ2-1; D is perhaps TRBD2 (5 bases). The V and J ends lost 5 bases and 10 bases respectively, with 12 bases between them. Per germline, CDR1 SGHAT and CDR2 FQNNGV. The CDR3 contains 12 residues.

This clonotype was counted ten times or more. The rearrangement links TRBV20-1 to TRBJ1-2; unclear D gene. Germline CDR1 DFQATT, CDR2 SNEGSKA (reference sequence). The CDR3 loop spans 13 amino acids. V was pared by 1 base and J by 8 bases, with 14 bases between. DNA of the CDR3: TGCAGTGCTAGAGGGCACGGCAGCCCAGGCTACACCTTC. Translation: CSARGHGSPGYTF.

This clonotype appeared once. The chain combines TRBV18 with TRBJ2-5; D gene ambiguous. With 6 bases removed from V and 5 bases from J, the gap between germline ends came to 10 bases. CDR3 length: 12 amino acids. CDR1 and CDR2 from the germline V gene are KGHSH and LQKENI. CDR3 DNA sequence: TGTGCCAGCTCTGTCCCCGGGGAGACCCAGTACTTC. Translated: CASSVPGETQYF.

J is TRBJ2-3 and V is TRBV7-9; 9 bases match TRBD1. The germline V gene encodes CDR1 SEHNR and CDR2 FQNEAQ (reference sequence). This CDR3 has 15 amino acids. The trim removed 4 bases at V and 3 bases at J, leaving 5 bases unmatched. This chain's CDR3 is CASSSWDRVTDTQYF. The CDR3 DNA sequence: TGTGCCAGCAGCTCGTGGGACAGGGTGACAGATACGCAGTATTTT. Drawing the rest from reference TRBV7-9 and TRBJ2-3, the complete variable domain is DTGVSQNPRHKITKRGQNVTFRCDPISEHNRLYWYRQTLGQGPEFLTYFQNEAQLEKSRLLSDRFSAERPKGSFSTLEIQRTEQGDSAMYLCASSSWDRVTDTQYFGPGTRLTVL.

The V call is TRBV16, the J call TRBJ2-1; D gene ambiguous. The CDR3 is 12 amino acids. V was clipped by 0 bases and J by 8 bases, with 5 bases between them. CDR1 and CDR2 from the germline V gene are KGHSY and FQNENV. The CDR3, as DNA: TGTGCCAGCAGCCAATCTTTCGATGAGCAGTTCTTC. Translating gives CASSQSFDEQFF. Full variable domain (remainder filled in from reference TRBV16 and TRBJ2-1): GEEVAQTPKHLVRGEGQKAKLYCAPIKGHSYVFWYQQVLKNEFKFLISFQNENVFDETGMPKERFSAKCLPNSPCSLEIQATKLEDSAVYFCASSQSFDEQFFGPGTRLTVL.

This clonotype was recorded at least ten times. The CDR3 bases are TGCGCCAGCAGCCATCGGATCGGTCGGGGTACGCAGTATTTT. As protein: CASSHRIGRGTQYF. The chain has TRBV5-1 and TRBJ2-3; D perhaps matches TRBD2 (5 bases). The CDR3 has 14 amino acids. V was clipped by 4 bases and J by 8 bases, with 17 bases between them. Germline CDR1 SGHRS, CDR2 YFSETQ.

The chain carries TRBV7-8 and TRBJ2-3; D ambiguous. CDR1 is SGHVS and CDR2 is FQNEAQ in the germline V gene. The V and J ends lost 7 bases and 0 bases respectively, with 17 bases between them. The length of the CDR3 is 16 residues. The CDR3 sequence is CASTRTEVTSTDTQYF. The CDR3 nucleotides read TGTGCCAGCACCCGCACGGAAGTCACTAGCACAGATACGCAGTATTTT.

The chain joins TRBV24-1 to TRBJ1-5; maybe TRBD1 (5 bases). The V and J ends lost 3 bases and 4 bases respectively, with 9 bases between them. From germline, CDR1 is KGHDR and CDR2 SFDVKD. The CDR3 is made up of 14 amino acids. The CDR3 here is CATSDVGGNQPQHF. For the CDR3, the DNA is TGTGCCACCAGTGATGTGGGGGGTAATCAGCCCCAGCATTTT.

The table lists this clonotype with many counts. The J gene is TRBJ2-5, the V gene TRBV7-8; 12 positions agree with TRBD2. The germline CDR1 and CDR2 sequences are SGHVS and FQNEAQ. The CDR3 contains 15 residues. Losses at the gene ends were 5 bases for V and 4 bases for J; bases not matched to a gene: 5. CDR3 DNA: TGTGCCAGCAGCCCACGACTAGCGGGGGTAGAGACCCAGTACTTC. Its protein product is CASSPRLAGVETQYF.

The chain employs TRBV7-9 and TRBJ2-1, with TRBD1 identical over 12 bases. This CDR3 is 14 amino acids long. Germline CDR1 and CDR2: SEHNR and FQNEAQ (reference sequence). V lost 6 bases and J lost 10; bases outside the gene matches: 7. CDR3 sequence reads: CASRPGQGAQEQFF. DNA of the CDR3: TGTGCCAGCAGACCGGGACAGGGGGCGCAAGAGCAGTTCTTC.

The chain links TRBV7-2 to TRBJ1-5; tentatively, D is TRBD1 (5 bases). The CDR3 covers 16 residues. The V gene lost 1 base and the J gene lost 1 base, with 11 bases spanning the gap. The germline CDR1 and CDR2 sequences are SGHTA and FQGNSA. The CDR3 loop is CASSLGGAGSNQPQHF. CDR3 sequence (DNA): TGTGCCAGCAGCTTAGGGGGCGCGGGAAGCAATCAGCCCCAGCATTTT. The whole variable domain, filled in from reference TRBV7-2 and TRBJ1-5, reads GAGVSQSPSNKVTEKGKDVELRCDPISGHTALYWYRQSLGQGLEFLIYFQGNSAPDKSGLPSDRFSAERTGGSVSTLTIQRTQQEDSAVYLCASSLGGAGSNQPQHFGDGTRLSIL.

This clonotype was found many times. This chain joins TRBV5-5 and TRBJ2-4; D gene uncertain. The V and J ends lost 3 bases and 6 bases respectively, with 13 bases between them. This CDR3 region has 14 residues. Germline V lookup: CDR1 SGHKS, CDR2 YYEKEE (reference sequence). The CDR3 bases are TGTGCCAGCAGCTCCCAGATACCCTTAAACATTCAGTACTTC. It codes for CASSSQIPLNIQYF.

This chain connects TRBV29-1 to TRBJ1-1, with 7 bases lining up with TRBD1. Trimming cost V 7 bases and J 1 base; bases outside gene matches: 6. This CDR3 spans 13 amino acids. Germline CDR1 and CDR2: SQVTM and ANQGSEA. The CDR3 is CSAGRTGNTEAFF. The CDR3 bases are TGCAGCGCTGGAAGGACAGGGAACACTGAAGCTTTCTTT.

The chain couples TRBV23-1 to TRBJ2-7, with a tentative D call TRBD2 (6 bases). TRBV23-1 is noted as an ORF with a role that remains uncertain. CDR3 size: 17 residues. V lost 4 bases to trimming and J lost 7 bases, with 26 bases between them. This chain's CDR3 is CASSRNDPRRDVREQYV. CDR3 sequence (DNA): TGCGCCAGCAGTCGAAATGACCCCCGGCGGGACGTGAGGGAGCAGTACGTC.

CDR3 sequence: CSANKRGRENIQYF. CDR3 nucleotide sequence: TGCAGTGCTAACAAGAGGGGTCGAGAAAACATTCAGTACTTC. The chain combines TRBV20-1 with TRBJ2-4, with D tentatively TRBD1 or TRBD2 (5 bases each). This CDR3 comprises 14 residues. Trimming removed 4 bases at V and 5 bases at J, with 15 bases between. CDR1 DFQATT and CDR2 SNEGSKA come from the germline V gene (reference sequence).

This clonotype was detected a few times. In DNA form, the CDR3 reads TGCAGTGCTCGGACGACTCAGGGCCCCCCCTCCGACACCTTC. Translating it yields CSARTTQGPPSDTF. The rearrangement uses TRBV20-1 and TRBJ1-2, with a possible D match to TRBD1 (5 bases). The germline CDR1 and CDR2 sequences are DFQATT and SNEGSKA (reference sequence). Trimming removed 5 bases at V and 12 bases at J, with 25 bases between. CDR3 length equals 14 residues.

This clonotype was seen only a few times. CDR3 bases: TGTGCCAGTAGTATACAGGGCACTCATCAGCCCCAGCATTTT. Protein: CASSIQGTHQPQHF. V and J are TRBV19 and TRBJ1-5; D possibly corresponds to TRBD1 (5 bases). Germline V gene data show CDR1 as LNHDA and CDR2 as SQIVND (reference sequence). There are 14 residues in the CDR3. Trimming took 2 bases from V and 5 from J, leaving 10 bases between them.

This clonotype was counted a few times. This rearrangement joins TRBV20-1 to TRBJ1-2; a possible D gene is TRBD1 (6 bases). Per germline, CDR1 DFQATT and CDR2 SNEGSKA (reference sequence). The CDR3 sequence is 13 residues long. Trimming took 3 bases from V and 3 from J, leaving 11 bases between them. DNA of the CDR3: TGCAGTGCTAGGGACAGTATTTACTATGGCTACACCTTC. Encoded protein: CSARDSIYYGYTF.

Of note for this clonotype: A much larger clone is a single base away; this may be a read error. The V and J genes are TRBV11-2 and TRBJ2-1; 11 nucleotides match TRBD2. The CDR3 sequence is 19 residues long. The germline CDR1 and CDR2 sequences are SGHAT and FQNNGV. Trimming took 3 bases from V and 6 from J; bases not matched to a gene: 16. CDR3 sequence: CASSFRNRNSGRAPNEQFF. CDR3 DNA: TGTGCCAGCAGCTTCCGTAATAGGAATAGCGGGAGGGCCCCCAATGAGCAGTTCTTC.

The CDR3 loop is CASSVGGGDTQYF. CDR3 nucleotides: TGTGCCAGCAGCGTAGGGGGCGGAGATACGCAGTATTTT. The V gene is TRBV9, the J gene TRBJ2-3; possibly TRBD1 for D (5 bases). The ends were cut back, 0 bases at V and 5 bases at J, with 7 bases in the middle. Germline V gene lookup returns CDR1 SGDLS and CDR2 YYNGEE. CDR3 size: 13 residues.

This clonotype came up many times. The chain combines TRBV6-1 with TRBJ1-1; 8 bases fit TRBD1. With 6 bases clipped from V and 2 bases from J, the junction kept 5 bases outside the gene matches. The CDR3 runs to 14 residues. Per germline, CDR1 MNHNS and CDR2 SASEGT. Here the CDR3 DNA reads TGTGCCAGCAGACGCGGACAGGGAAACACTGAAGCTTTCTTT. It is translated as CASRRGQGNTEAFF.

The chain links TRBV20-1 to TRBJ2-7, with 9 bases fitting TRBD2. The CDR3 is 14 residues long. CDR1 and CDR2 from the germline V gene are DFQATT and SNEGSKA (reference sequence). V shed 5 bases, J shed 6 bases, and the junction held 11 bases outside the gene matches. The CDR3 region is CSAPTSGPRGEQYV. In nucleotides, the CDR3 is TGCAGTGCTCCCACTAGCGGGCCACGGGGCGAGCAGTACGTC.